Reported below is one TCR beta chain. Its specificity is not known. The data are from a study of T cell responses to AZD1222 COVID-19 vaccine. Study-level findings and limits: Repertoire collection took place solely once the T cell response had peaked. White British donors predominated, females outnumbered males, and clonal diversity was possibly underestimated. Seropositive at baseline were only five or six AZD1222 recipients. The study found vaccine-associated CD4 TCRs spanning spike, dominant at 160-218 and 743-854.

Sequenced by immunoSEQ multiplex PCR; TCRdb stores in-frame clones only, minus some. The repertoire holds 100,000 to 150,000 clones, with over 80% as singletons. CDR1 is SGHTA, CDR2 FQGNSA, per germline. Trimming at V came to 3 bases and at J to 6 bases, leaving 3 bases not matched to a gene. The CDR3 length is 14 residues. The source of this sequence is an adult in good health. The material sequenced was peripheral blood, taken on day 0 of AZD1222 vaccination. The V call is TRBV7-2, the J call TRBJ2-7; 12 nucleotides line up with TRBD2. The CDR3 loop is CASSFLAGGSEQYF. The CDR3 coding sequence is TGTGCCAGCAGCTTCCTAGCGGGAGGGTCCGAGCAGTACTTC. The complete variable domain, with remaining parts taken from reference TRBV7-2 and TRBJ2-7, reads GAGVSQSPSNKVTEKGKDVELRCDPISGHTALYWYRQSLGQGLEFLIYFQGNSAPDKSGLPSDRFSAERTGGSVSTLTIQRTQQEDSAVYLCASSFLAGGSEQYFGPGTRLTVT.